Below, 7 T cell receptor beta chains from the same sample are listed, as sequenced in a study of cytomegalovirus exposure and HLA in healthy donors. The PCR contained 60 Vbeta and 13 Jbeta primers. Clones were sequenced by immunoSEQ multiplex PCR, and TCRdb holds only the in-frame ones, with some missing. The repertoire holds roughly 68,000 clones, with approximately 70% as singletons. Sample: PBMCs. The receptors were sampled from a man aged 40-55 years in good health and CMV-seropositive.

The chain combines TRBV28 with TRBJ1-2, with D possibly matching TRBD1 (5 bases). The CDR3 is made up of 14 amino acids. Germline loops: CDR1 MDHEN, CDR2 SYDVKM. The V end was cut by 4 bases, the J end by 4 bases, with 13 bases between. The CDR3: CASSSMTARYGYTF. The CDR3 DNA reads as TGTGCCAGCAGTTCCATGACAGCCCGCTATGGCTACACCTTC.

The chain employs TRBV6-1 and TRBJ2-7; D unclear. CDR3 length equals 12 residues. Germline-derived CDR1 and CDR2 are MNHNS and SASEGT. Trimming cost V 3 bases and J 8 bases, with 11 bases left between them. The DNA of the CDR3 is TGTGCCAGCAGTGAGAGATTCGTGAAGCAGTACTTC. Encoded protein: CASSERFVKQYF.

The V call is TRBV19, the J call TRBJ2-6; perhaps TRBD2 as D (6 bases). The CDR3 extends over 14 amino acids. Germline-derived CDR1 and CDR2 are LNHDA and SQIVND (reference sequence). Trimming pared 6 bases from V and 5 bases from J, leaving 11 bases between. This chain's CDR3 is CASRARDWANVLTF. Here the CDR3 DNA reads TGTGCCAGTAGAGCCCGGGACTGGGCCAACGTCCTGACTTTC.

This clone is medium-sized (0.01 to 0.1%) within its sample. V is TRBV6-1 and J is TRBJ1-5; no clear D. V lost 5 bases and J lost 6, with 11 bases in between. In germline, CDR1 is MNHNS, CDR2 SASEGT. CDR3 size: 13 residues. The CDR3: CASSYDRVQPQHF. Here the CDR3 DNA reads TGTGCCAGCAGTTATGATCGGGTTCAGCCCCAGCATTTT.

The chain is built from TRBV5-1 and TRBJ2-1; 9 bases line up with TRBD2. The CDR3 is 14 residues long. V gave up 3 bases and J gave up 4 bases; unmatched junction bases: 2. From germline, CDR1 is SGHRS and CDR2 YFSETQ. The CDR3 DNA follows: TGCGCCAGCAGCTCGACTAGCGGATACAATGAGCAGTTCTTC. Translating gives CASSSTSGYNEQFF.

This clone came up a few times. The chain recombines TRBV30 with TRBJ1-1; 8 bases fit TRBD1. CDR1 is GTSNPN and CDR2 is SVGIG in the germline V gene (reference sequence). This CDR3 region has 17 residues. Trimming cost V 6 bases and J 1 base; bases outside gene matches: 16. The CDR3 loop is CACRGGVGQGKNTEAFF. The DNA of the CDR3 is TGTGCCTGTAGGGGGGGGGTCGGACAGGGCAAGAACACTGAAGCTTTCTTT.

V and J are TRBV25-1 and TRBJ1-2, with D maybe TRBD1 (6 bases). V gave up 6 bases and J gave up 6 bases, with 17 bases separating them. This CDR3 contains 14 residues. The germline V gene encodes CDR1 MGHDK and CDR2 SYGVNS. Here the CDR3 reads CASSLWQGIDGYTF. CDR3 DNA: TGTGCCAGCAGCCTATGGCAGGGGATAGATGGCTACACCTTC.